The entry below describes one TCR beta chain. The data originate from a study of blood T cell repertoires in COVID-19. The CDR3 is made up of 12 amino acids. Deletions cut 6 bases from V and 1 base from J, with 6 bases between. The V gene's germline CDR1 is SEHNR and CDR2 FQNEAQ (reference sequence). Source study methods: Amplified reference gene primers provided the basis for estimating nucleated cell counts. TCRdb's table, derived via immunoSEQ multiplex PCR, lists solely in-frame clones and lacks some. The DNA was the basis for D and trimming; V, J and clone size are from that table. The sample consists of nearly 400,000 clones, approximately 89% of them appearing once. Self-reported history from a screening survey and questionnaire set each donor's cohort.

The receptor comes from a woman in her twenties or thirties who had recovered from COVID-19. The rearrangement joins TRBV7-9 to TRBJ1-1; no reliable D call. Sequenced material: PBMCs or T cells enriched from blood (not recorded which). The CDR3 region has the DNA TGTGCCAGCAGTGGGCGGAACACTGAAGCTTTCTTT. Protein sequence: CASSGRNTEAFF.